These T cell receptor beta chains were read from a single sample in a study of T cells in localized non-small cell lung cancer. Measured with immunoSEQ multiplex PCR; TCRdb has only the in-frame clones, and not every one. Altogether 75,000 to 95,000 clones are present, roughly 87% being singletons, with the ten largest covering around 15%. The starting material was peripheral blood, obtained before any cancer treatment. The receptors shown here come from a man aged 40 to 69 with stage I squamous cell lung carcinoma. CDR3s include the opening cysteine and the closing phenylalanine or tryptophan. D genes are given only for firm matches.

d_call j_call v_call cdr3_aa
- TRBJ1-6 TRBV16 CASSQSIQPLHF
- TRBJ1-1 TRBV2 CASSMNTEAFF
- TRBJ1-1 TRBV14 CASSHWDQKGGTEAFF
- TRBJ2-4 TRBV5-3 CARSLGRGAKNIQYF
- TRBJ1-1 TRBV5-1 CASSFVMNTEAFF
- TRBJ1-2 TRBV18 CASSPGEGHGYTF
- TRBJ1-5 TRBV27 CASSLEHNQPQHF
- TRBJ1-5 TRBV2 CASSLGDRQPQHF
- TRBJ1-1 TRBV19 CASSQRTVNTEAFF
TRBD1 TRBJ2-7 TRBV19 CASSKGQGRNPAYEQYF
- TRBJ1-5 TRBV19 CASSIREQPQHF
TRBD1 TRBJ1-1 TRBV5-1 CASSQTGGARLGTEAFF
- TRBJ1-2 TRBV28 CASTRHGGYTF
- TRBJ1-2 TRBV28 CASSSVTANYGYTF
TRBD1 TRBJ2-7 TRBV30 CAWSQGAYEQYF
TRBD2 TRBJ2-3 TRBV9 CASSVDAGGLTDTQYF
- TRBJ2-5 TRBV6-5 CASSYSGDNPETQYF
- TRBJ2-3 TRBV9 CASSVEDLGSTQYF
TRBD1 TRBJ2-1 TRBV7-3 CASSLIGGADEQFF
TRBD1 TRBJ2-1 TRBV4-1 CASSQDSSGQGYNEQFF
- TRBJ1-2 TRBV5-1 CASSQYGGEGNYGYTF
- TRBJ1-6 TRBV5-1 CASSLGPTTGDLYNSPLHF
- TRBJ1-3 TRBV6-1 CASDRNSGNTIYF
- TRBJ1-1 TRBV20-1 CSARMGEAFF
TRBD1 TRBJ1-1 TRBV6-1 CASSERPPGQPRRGTEAFF
TRBD2 TRBJ2-2 TRBV7-9 CASSEGLAGATGELFF
TRBD1 TRBJ1-6 TRBV4-1 CASSPRLGTVNSPLHF
- TRBJ1-4 TRBV6-5 CASSYSASLFGKLFF
- TRBJ1-1 TRBV5-4 CASSLERNTEAFF
- TRBJ2-7 TRBV5-5 CASRAGTSRQYF
- TRBJ1-5 TRBV27 CASSLIGPNSNQPQHF
TRBD1 TRBJ1-1 TRBV18 CASSRGQYTEAFF
TRBD1 TRBJ2-1 TRBV5-1 CASSLQGDVYNEQFF
- TRBJ1-2 TRBV28 CASSPHSNHNYGYTF
- TRBJ2-7 TRBV10-1 CASNEPGSLEQYF
- TRBJ1-2 TRBV6-1 CAIRKQGSANYGYTF
- TRBJ1-1 TRBV2 CASSTLRGRTEAFF
- TRBJ1-5 TRBV10-1 CASLKSGGQPQHF
TRBD1 TRBJ2-2 TRBV10-3 CAISESGTGSTGELFF
- TRBJ1-1 TRBV19 CASSTIKNTEAFF
- TRBJ2-7 TRBV30 CAWSVNLGPSYEQYF
- TRBJ1-1 TRBV6-5 CASSWQAGAATEAFF
- TRBJ2-2 TRBV7-2 CASSLGTNTGELFF
TRBD1 TRBJ1-6 TRBV30 CAWRTGGSYNSPLHF
TRBD2 TRBJ2-1 TRBV7-9 CASSPSGGNNEQFF
TRBD1 TRBJ2-1 TRBV18 CASSPLLGGDEQFF
TRBD1 TRBJ1-4 TRBV10-3 CAISESGRTGNEKLFF
- TRBJ2-1 TRBV7-9 CASSFLGGPYNEQFF
TRBD1 TRBJ1-6 TRBV18 CASSPGQGQSPLHF
TRBD1 TRBJ2-7 TRBV5-6 CASYGTAYEQYF
- TRBJ2-7 TRBV19 CASSIGERGEQYF
- TRBJ1-5 TRBV27 CASSLHGGFGMSNQPQHF
TRBD1 TRBJ1-4 TRBV4-2 CASSGTGVDEKLFF